Listed below are T cell receptor beta chains from one sample, sequenced in a study of T cells in Graves' hyperthyroidism and ophthalmopathy. TCRdb re-analysed the multiplex PCR reads in MiXCR, keeping a single row per CDR3 protein. The sample lists a few hundred thousand distinct CDR3 sequences, approximately 14% occurring once. Specimen: blood. The receptors stem from a woman aged 18-29 years with Graves' hyperthyroidism. Each CDR3 is given with its conserved first and last residue. A D gene is named only where the DNA matches it firmly. Clone size is shown for a subset of rows, as once, few, many or a class of expanded clone.

TRBV11-2	TRBJ1-4	NA	NA	CASSLRAAEKLFF	TGTGCCAGCAGCTTACGGGCGGCTGAAAAACTGTTTTTT
TRBV20-1	TRBJ1-2	many	NA	CSGAPNYGYTF	TGCAGTGGCGCTCCTAACTATGGCTACACCTTC
TRBV30	TRBJ2-7	many	TRBD1	CAWSVVGRGYYEQYF	TGTGCCTGGAGTGTAGTCGGCAGGGGGTACTACGAGCAGTACTTC
TRBV6-9	TRBJ2-2	NA	NA	CASSYQQGGLSGELFF	TGTGCCAGCAGTTACCAGCAGGGTGGGTTGTCCGGGGAGCTGTTTTTT
TRBV12-3/TRBV12-4	TRBJ2-1	NA	TRBD2	CASRTGTSANEQFF	TGTGCCAGCAGAACCGGGACTAGCGCCAATGAGCAGTTCTTC
TRBV10-1	TRBJ2-3	few	NA	CASREDRLGNTQYF	TGCGCCAGCAGAGAAGACAGGTTGGGGAATACGCAGTATTTT
TRBV28	TRBJ1-5	few	TRBD1	CASSAGTGGFQPQHF	TGTGCCAGCAGCGCCGGGACAGGGGGTTTTCAGCCCCAGCATTTT
TRBV7-9	TRBJ2-7	many	TRBD1	CASSSTGDNEQYF	TGTGCCAGCAGCTCGACAGGGGATAACGAGCAGTACTTC
TRBV18	TRBJ1-1	many	NA	CASSPFGGRNTEAFF	TGTGCCAGCTCACCATTTGGGGGCCGGAACACTGAAGCTTTCTTT
TRBV7-8	TRBJ2-1	many	NA	CASSFSDEQFF	TGTGCCAGCAGCTTTAGCGATGAGCAGTTCTTC
TRBV20-1	TRBJ1-5	NA	NA	CSASPQVLGNQPQHF	TGCAGTGCGTCCCCACAGGTGTTAGGCAATCAGCCCCAGCATTTT
TRBV12-3/TRBV12-4	TRBJ1-5	few	TRBD1	CASSRGQGGGVSNQPQHF	TGTGCCAGCAGTCGAGGACAGGGAGGGGGGGTTAGCAATCAGCCCCAGCATTTT
TRBV15	TRBJ1-1	many	NA	CATSRELKYTEAFF	TGTGCCACCAGCAGAGAACTAAAGTACACTGAAGCTTTCTTT
TRBV10-3	TRBJ2-3	few	TRBD1	CAIDGQGASAADTQYF	TGTGCCATCGACGGACAGGGGGCGTCGGCGGCAGATACGCAGTATTTT
TRBV30	TRBJ2-1	many	TRBD2	CAWSLTSGRAYEQFF	TGTGCCTGGAGCCTAACTAGCGGGAGGGCCTATGAGCAGTTCTTC
TRBV5-1	TRBJ1-1	NA	TRBD1	CASSPMTGPNTEAFF	TGCGCCAGCAGCCCGATGACAGGGCCAAACACTGAAGCTTTCTTT
TRBV6-2/TRBV6-3	TRBJ2-7	NA	NA	CASKGENYEQYF	TGTGCCAGCAAGGGAGAAAACTACGAGCAGTACTTC
TRBV27	TRBJ2-1	many	TRBD2	CASSPRPTSGSINEQFF	TGTGCCAGCAGTCCCCGGCCGACTAGCGGGAGTATCAATGAGCAGTTCTTC
TRBV6-2/TRBV6-3	TRBJ2-5	many	NA	CASSFNLVGETQYF	TGTGCCAGCAGTTTTAACTTGGTGGGGGAGACCCAGTACTTC
TRBV7-3	TRBJ1-1	many	NA	CASSLTPNTEAFF	TGTGCCAGCAGCTTAACCCCCAACACTGAAGCTTTCTTT
TRBV3-1	TRBJ2-7	many	TRBD2	CASSQAAGGQGEQYF	TGTGCCAGCAGCCAAGCCGCGGGAGGGCAGGGCGAGCAGTACTTC
TRBV27	TRBJ2-1	many	NA	CASSSPRVDAYNEQFF	TGTGCCAGCAGTTCCCCGCGGGTGGACGCCTACAATGAGCAGTTCTTC
TRBV28	TRBJ2-3	many	NA	CASSLPLDSFTDTQYF	TGTGCCAGCAGTTTGCCCCTGGACAGTTTCACAGATACGCAGTATTTT
TRBV6-2/TRBV6-3	TRBJ2-7	few	TRBD1	CASSYHRDRGTYEQYF	TGTGCCAGCAGTTACCACCGGGACAGGGGGACCTACGAGCAGTACTTC
TRBV6-2/TRBV6-3	TRBJ2-4	few	TRBD1	CASSSRDRDYWEIAKNIQYF	TGTGCCAGCAGTAGCCGGGACAGGGATTATTGGGAAATAGCCAAAAACATTCAGTACTTC
TRBV5-1	TRBJ1-2	NA	TRBD1	CASSSPTGLNGYTF	TGCGCCAGCAGTTCTCCGACAGGGTTAAATGGCTACACCTTC
TRBV10-3	TRBJ2-7	few	NA	CASSKAWVGGNEQYF	TGTGCCTCTTCTAAAGCCTGGGTGGGGGGTAACGAGCAGTACTTC
TRBV29-1	TRBJ2-3	few	TRBD1	CSVQQGQDTQYF	TGCAGCGTACAACAGGGGCAAGATACGCAGTATTTT
TRBV5-1	TRBJ2-1	NA	NA	CASSLAGSGYEQFF	TGCGCCAGCAGCTTGGCCGGGTCAGGCTATGAGCAGTTCTTC
TRBV20-1	TRBJ2-3	many	TRBD2	CSASPPGLGKDTQYF	TGCAGTGCTAGCCCTCCGGGACTAGGGAAGGATACGCAGTATTTT
TRBV27	TRBJ2-7	many	NA	CASKGGDYEQYF	TGTGCCAGCAAAGGCGGCGACTACGAGCAGTACTTC
TRBV10-3	TRBJ2-2	few	NA	CAISIGTGNTGELFF	TGTGCCATCAGTATAGGGACGGGGAACACCGGGGAGCTGTTTTTT
TRBV6-2/TRBV6-3	TRBJ2-1	many	NA	CASSYVRGISYNEQFF	TGTGCCAGCAGTTACGTGCGGGGTATCTCCTACAATGAGCAGTTCTTC
TRBV12-3/TRBV12-4	TRBJ2-1	many	TRBD2	CASSLRSGRADEQFF	TGTGCCAGCAGTTTGAGGTCCGGGAGGGCGGATGAGCAGTTCTTC
TRBV2	TRBJ1-5	many	TRBD1	CASSEAQTGGRQPQHF	TGTGCCAGCAGTGAAGCACAAACAGGGGGCCGTCAGCCCCAGCATTTT
TRBV19	TRBJ1-6	NA	TRBD1	CASSPGQGAIGNSPLHF	TGTGCCAGTAGTCCCGGACAGGGGGCTATTGGTAATTCACCCCTCCACTTT
TRBV12-3/TRBV12-4	TRBJ2-1	many	NA	CASSFGQNHNEQFF	TGTGCCAGCAGTTTTGGACAGAACCACAATGAGCAGTTCTTC
TRBV5-1	TRBJ2-7	NA	NA	CASAVTGTREREQYF	TGCGCCAGCGCTGTAACCGGGACCAGAGAACGCGAGCAGTACTTC
TRBV27	TRBJ1-1	NA	NA	CASRHMNTEAFF	TGTGCCAGCAGACATATGAACACTGAAGCTTTCTTT
TRBV19	TRBJ2-3	few	TRBD1	CASSGTGQTSTDTQYF	TGTGCCAGTAGTGGGACGGGACAGACTAGCACAGATACGCAGTATTTT
TRBV6-2/TRBV6-3	TRBJ2-7	many	NA	CASRKRLSPSDEQYF	TGTGCCAGCAGGAAAAGGTTGAGTCCCTCCGACGAGCAGTACTTC
TRBV3-1	TRBJ2-7	many	NA	CASSQTYTSYEQYF	TGTGCCAGCAGCCAAACTTACACGTCCTACGAGCAGTACTTC